These T cell receptor beta chains were read from a single sample in a study of blood T cell repertoires in COVID-19. The method was immunoSEQ multiplex PCR; TCRdb's version includes in-frame clones alone and lacks a portion of them. The sample lists around 180,000 clones, roughly nine tenths seen once, with approximately 2.3% in the top ten. Sequencing used PBMCs or T cells enriched from blood (not recorded which). The receptors derive from a woman between 40 and 55 years old with acute COVID-19. CDR3s include the opening cysteine and the closing phenylalanine or tryptophan. The D gene is left open where the match is weak. Clone size, where shown, is once, few, many, or a class for clones that have expanded.

CDR3 length,V gene,J gene,D gene,clone size,CDR3 protein,CDR3 DNA
14,TRBV13,TRBJ1-3,NA,NA,CASSLQGIGNTIYF,TGTGCCAGCAGCTTACAGGGTATTGGAAACACCATATATTTT
14,TRBV27,TRBJ2-3,NA,NA,CASSLVKAPGTQYF,TGTGCCAGCAGTTTAGTTAAGGCCCCAGGAACGCAGTATTTT
17,TRBV5-3,TRBJ2-3,NA,NA,CARSPRSSYLGADTQYF,TGTGCCAGAAGCCCCCGGAGTAGCTACTTGGGAGCGGATACGCAGTATTTT
15,TRBV11-1,TRBJ2-1,TRBD1,few,CASSQDRGGNYEQFF,TGTGCCAGCAGCCAGGACAGGGGTGGTAACTATGAGCAGTTCTTC
12,TRBV7-9,TRBJ2-3,NA,NA,CASSFEANTQYF,TGTGCCAGCAGCTTTGAAGCAAATACGCAGTATTTT
13,TRBV11-2,TRBJ2-7,TRBD2,few,CASSLRTSDEQYF,TGTGCCAGCAGCCTCCGGACTAGCGACGAGCAGTACTTC
17,TRBV19,TRBJ1-4,TRBD1,NA,CASTDGQGLRTNEKLFF,TGTGCCAGTACCGACGGACAGGGATTGAGGACTAATGAAAAACTGTTTTTT
14,TRBV6-1,TRBJ1-5,NA,NA,CASSEETDYQPQHF,TGTGCCAGCAGTGAAGAGACAGATTATCAGCCCCAGCATTTT
15,TRBV6-5,TRBJ1-3,TRBD1,NA,CASRDRDRAGNTIYF,TGTGCCAGCAGGGACCGGGACAGGGCTGGAAACACCATATATTTT
14,TRBV6-5,TRBJ1-1,TRBD1,NA,CASSSGQANTEAFF,TGTGCCAGCAGTTCGGGACAGGCTAACACTGAAGCTTTCTTT
11,TRBV11-2,TRBJ1-1,NA,NA,CASSLRTEAFF,TGTGCCAGCAGCTTACGCACTGAAGCTTTCTTT
16,TRBV5-6,TRBJ1-5,TRBD1,NA,CASSRGTEYSNQPQHF,TGTGCCAGCAGCCGTGGGACAGAATATAGCAATCAGCCCCAGCATTTT
17,TRBV19,TRBJ1-5,TRBD1,once,CASSIEGTGGLFQPQHF,TGTGCCAGTAGTATAGAGGGGACAGGGGGCTTATTTCAGCCCCAGCATTTT
15,TRBV7-9,TRBJ2-7,NA,NA,CASSLGQGGSYEQYF,TGTGCCAGCAGCTTAGGACAGGGAGGCTCCTACGAGCAGTACTTC
15,TRBV18,TRBJ2-5,TRBD1,NA,CASSLTGGFQETQYF,TGTGCCAGCTCGCTGACAGGGGGCTTCCAAGAGACCCAGTACTTC
15,TRBV7-3,TRBJ1-1,NA,NA,CASSLRAGRNTEAFF,TGTGCCAGCAGCTTAAGGGCAGGGCGAAACACTGAAGCTTTCTTT
14,TRBV2,TRBJ1-6,TRBD1,NA,CASSGTAANSPLHF,TGTGCCAGCAGCGGGACAGCTGCAAATTCACCCCTCCACTTT
11,TRBV20-1,TRBJ2-1,NA,NA,CSAPTSGEQFF,TGCAGTGCCCCGACTAGTGGTGAGCAGTTCTTC
17,TRBV11-2,TRBJ1-2,NA,NA,CASSFEWEGAGVYGYTF,TGTGCCAGCAGCTTTGAGTGGGAGGGCGCGGGGGTCTATGGCTACACCTTC
16,TRBV4-3,TRBJ1-6,NA,NA,CASSQDIAGIRSPLHF,TGCGCCAGCAGCCAAGACATAGCGGGGATACGGTCACCCCTCCACTTT
16,TRBV5-8,TRBJ2-3,TRBD1,once,CASSSSDRGRADTQYF,TGTGCCAGCAGCAGTTCGGACAGGGGGCGAGCAGATACGCAGTATTTT
12,TRBV3-1/TRBV3-2,TRBJ2-7,NA,NA,CASSPWEREQYF,TGTGCCAGCAGCCCCTGGGAGCGCGAGCAGTACTTC
17,TRBV7-9,TRBJ2-2,TRBD1,NA,CASSLVGRGRGAGELFF,TGTGCCAGCAGCTTAGTGGGCAGGGGGCGCGGAGCCGGGGAGCTGTTTTTT
15,TRBV19,TRBJ1-5,TRBD1,NA,CASSTTGQVTQPQHF,TGTGCCAGTAGTACAACGGGACAGGTGACTCAGCCCCAGCATTTT
16,TRBV5-6,TRBJ2-2,TRBD1,NA,CASSLAGTANTGELFF,TGTGCCAGCAGCTTGGCGGGGACAGCGAACACCGGGGAGCTGTTTTTT
14,TRBV6-5,TRBJ1-1,TRBD1,NA,CASSYRSGGAEAFF,TGTGCCAGCAGTTACAGGTCAGGGGGCGCTGAAGCTTTCTTT
17,TRBV10-3,TRBJ2-3,TRBD2,NA,CAISERLAGVPTDTQYF,TGTGCCATCAGTGAAAGGCTAGCGGGGGTTCCCACAGATACGCAGTATTTT
14,TRBV25-1,TRBJ2-6,NA,NA,CASSDSSGANVLTF,TGTGCCAGCAGTGACAGCTCTGGGGCCAACGTCCTGACTTTC
14,TRBV30,TRBJ1-6,TRBD1,NA,CAWRNAGQVSPLHF,TGTGCCTGGAGGAACGCGGGACAGGTTTCACCCCTCCACTTT
15,TRBV3-1/TRBV3-2,TRBJ2-3,NA,NA,CASSQDVDYTDTQYF,TGTGCCAGCAGCCAAGACGTGGACTACACAGATACGCAGTATTTT
15,TRBV24-1,TRBJ1-2,TRBD1,NA,CATSDRDRTTYGYTF,TGTGCCACCAGTGACCGGGACAGGACGACCTATGGCTACACCTTC
20,TRBV13,TRBJ2-1,NA,NA,CASSPTLTISYRASYNEQFF,TGTGCCAGCAGCCCAACGCTGACTATATCCTATCGGGCTTCCTACAATGAGCAGTTCTTC
13,TRBV6-5,TRBJ2-1,TRBD2,NA,CASSTSGYNEQFF,TGTGCCAGCAGCACTAGCGGATACAATGAGCAGTTCTTC
14,TRBV7-9,TRBJ2-3,NA,NA,CASSPTSLADTQYF,TGTGCCAGCAGCCCAACTAGCTTGGCAGATACGCAGTATTTT
11,TRBV7-9,TRBJ2-7,NA,few,CASSLEAGQYF,TGTGCCAGCAGCTTAGAGGCAGGGCAGTACTTC
15,TRBV4-1,TRBJ2-7,NA,NA,CASSQAQGNRYEQYF,TGCGCCAGCAGCCAAGCCCAGGGGAACCGCTACGAGCAGTACTTC
16,TRBV9,TRBJ1-1,TRBD1,NA,CASSATGTGTNTEAFF,TGTGCCAGCAGCGCGACCGGGACAGGGACGAACACTGAAGCTTTCTTT
15,TRBV4-2,TRBJ2-3,NA,NA,CASSPSGGGADTQYF,TGTGCCAGCAGCCCTAGCGGAGGGGGGGCAGATACGCAGTATTTT
15,TRBV9,TRBJ1-3,NA,few,CASSVASGPGNTIYF,TGTGCCAGCAGCGTAGCTTCTGGCCCTGGAAACACCATATATTTT
17,TRBV7-9,TRBJ2-2,NA,NA,CASSTLPGQWNTGELFF,TGTGCCAGCAGCACTTTACCGGGACAATGGAACACCGGGGAGCTGTTTTTT
15,TRBV28,TRBJ2-7,NA,NA,CASKEGGGSYYEQYF,TGTGCCAGCAAAGAAGGGGGGGGGTCCTACTACGAGCAGTACTTC
15,TRBV6-5,TRBJ2-3,NA,NA,CASSYRDTYTDTQYF,TGTGCCAGCAGTTACAGAGACACCTACACAGATACGCAGTATTTT
16,TRBV15,TRBJ1-6,NA,NA,CATSRDLTGPNSPLHF,TGTGCCACCAGCAGAGATTTAACAGGACCTAATTCACCCCTCCACTTT
12,TRBV5-1,TRBJ2-5,NA,NA,CASTLNMETQYF,TGCGCCAGCACCCTTAATATGGAGACCCAGTACTTC
15,TRBV25-1,TRBJ2-7,TRBD1,NA,CASSLETGTEHEQYF,TGTGCCAGCAGCCTAGAAACCGGGACAGAGCACGAGCAGTACTTC
18,TRBV4-1,TRBJ2-1,TRBD2,NA,CASSQFSAGGGFYNEQFF,TGCGCCAGCAGCCAATTTTCAGCGGGAGGGGGGTTCTACAATGAGCAGTTCTTC
15,TRBV7-9,TRBJ2-1,TRBD1,NA,CASSQTGTGKNEQFF,TGTGCCAGCAGCCAGACCGGGACAGGAAAGAATGAGCAGTTCTTC
18,TRBV28,TRBJ1-4,NA,NA,CASSLILVSGTQNEKLFF,TGTGCCAGCAGTTTAATTTTGGTGAGCGGGACACAGAATGAAAAACTGTTTTTT
15,TRBV6-1,TRBJ1-2,TRBD1,NA,CASSDRPGQGYGYTF,TGTGCCAGCAGTGACCGACCGGGACAGGGCTATGGCTACACCTTC
16,TRBV7-2,TRBJ2-4,NA,NA,CASSLVGSIAKNIQYF,TGTGCCAGCAGCTTAGTCGGGAGCATAGCCAAAAACATTCAGTACTTC
13,TRBV5-6,TRBJ2-7,NA,NA,CASSGGTTYEQYF,TGTGCCAGCAGCGGGGGCACCACCTACGAGCAGTACTTC